The 13 T cell receptor beta chains listed next were all sequenced from one sample in a study of control samples from healthy donors and cancer patients. Using immunoSEQ multiplex PCR, the repertoire was profiled, and TCRdb retains in-frame clones only, with some absent. The sample lists some 410,000 clones, around 90% occurring once. The sample comprised PBMCs. The receptor set was obtained from a man aged 40-50 years with head and neck cancer.

V and J are TRBV28 and TRBJ2-5; D gene uncertain. The CDR3 extends over 14 amino acids. Germline lookup yields CDR1 MDHEN and CDR2 SYDVKM. V was pared by 6 bases and J by 7 bases, with 18 bases between. DNA of the CDR3: TGTGCCAGCAGCATTTACCGTCTTCAGGCGACCCAGTACTTC. This encodes CASSIYRLQATQYF.

This chain joins TRBV19 and TRBJ1-5; a possible D gene is TRBD1 (6 bases). This CDR3 comprises 15 residues. Germline V CDR1 and CDR2: LNHDA, SQIVND (reference sequence). Trimming pared 4 bases from V and 3 bases from J, leaving 13 bases between. This chain's CDR3 is CASSTIRDNNQPQHF. DNA of the CDR3: TGTGCCAGTAGTACCATTCGGGACAACAATCAGCCCCAGCATTTT.

The DNA for the CDR3 is TGTGCCAGCAGCCCCCTCTCTGGGGGGGGCTCTGAAGCTTTCTTT. Translated: CASSPLSGGGSEAFF. The rearrangement uses TRBV9 and TRBJ1-1; D is possibly TRBD1 (6 bases). The germline CDR1 and CDR2 sequences are SGDLS and YYNGEE. With 4 bases removed from V and 6 bases from J, the gap between germline ends came to 19 bases. The CDR3 is 15 amino acids.

The chain combines TRBV11-2 with TRBJ1-2, with 8 bases aligning to TRBD1. Unmatched junction bases numbered 10, after V lost 4 bases and J lost 0 bases. There are 17 residues in the CDR3. CDR1 is SGHAT, CDR2 FQNNGV, per germline. CDR3 nucleotide sequence: TGTGCCAGCAGCTCTCAACCGGGACAGGCAGCTAACTATGGCTACACCTTC. Translating gives CASSSQPGQAANYGYTF.

The chain combines TRBV6-5 with TRBJ1-5; D gene ambiguous. This CDR3 has 15 residues. Germline loops: CDR1 MNHEY, CDR2 SVGAGI. Deletions cut 2 bases from V and 2 bases from J, with 10 bases between. CDR3 coding DNA: TGTGCCAGCAGTTACCCAAGGCAGGGCAATCAGCCCCAGCATTTT. This sequence encodes CASSYPRQGNQPQHF.

J is TRBJ1-5 and V is TRBV27; D may be TRBD1 (6 bases). With 3 bases removed from V and 2 bases from J, the gap between germline ends came to 8 bases. CDR3 size: 14 residues. Germline CDR1 is MNHEY and CDR2 is SMNVEV (reference sequence). The CDR3 bases are TGTGCCAGCAGTTTGAGGGGGGGCAATCAGCCCCAGCATTTT. Amino acids: CASSLRGGNQPQHF.

J is TRBJ1-2 and V is TRBV7-9; D is uncertain. The CDR3 has 14 residues. Germline V gene lookup returns CDR1 SEHNR and CDR2 FQNEAQ (reference sequence). Trimming pared 1 base from V and 4 bases from J, leaving 10 bases between. The chain's CDR3 is CASSLEGPGYGYTF. CDR3 sequence (DNA): TGTGCCAGCAGCTTAGAAGGCCCCGGCTATGGCTACACCTTC.

This chain connects TRBV18 to TRBJ2-7, with D hard to call. The germline gives CDR1 KGHSH, CDR2 LQKENI. This CDR3 has 14 amino acids. The V and J ends lost 2 bases and 0 bases respectively, with 8 bases between them. In DNA, the CDR3 is TGTGCCAGCTCACCAACCAGTCCCTCCTACGAGCAGTACTTC. Protein sequence: CASSPTSPSYEQYF. Variable domain in full (rest from reference TRBV18 and TRBJ2-7): NAGVMQNPRHLVRRRGQEARLRCSPMKGHSHVYWYRQLPEEGLKFMVYLQKENIIDESGMPKERFSAEFPKEGPSILRIQQVVRGDSAAYFCASSPTSPSYEQYFGPGTRLTVT.

The chain carries TRBV19 and TRBJ1-1; D not resolved. The CDR3 is made up of 14 amino acids. Germline loops: CDR1 LNHDA, CDR2 SQIVND (reference sequence). Trimming took off 5 bases at V and 1 base at J, with 11 bases between the two ends. As DNA, the CDR3 is TGTGCCAGTAGTCCCTCGACGGGGAACACTGAAGCTTTCTTT. Residues: CASSPSTGNTEAFF. Complete variable domain (other parts from reference TRBV19 and TRBJ1-1): DGGITQSPKYLFRKEGQNVTLSCEQNLNHDAMYWYRQDPGQGLRLIYYSQIVNDFQKGDIAEGYSVSREKKESFPLTVTSAQKNPTAFYLCASSPSTGNTEAFFGQGTRLTVV.

V is TRBV11-3 and J is TRBJ2-2; 8 nucleotides align to TRBD2. With 2 bases clipped from V and 3 bases from J, the junction kept 8 bases outside the gene matches. Germline V gene data show CDR1 as SGHNT and CDR2 as YENEEA. There are 17 residues in the CDR3. CDR3 loop: CASSLMIGGAYTGELFF. The CDR3 DNA sequence: TGTGCCAGCAGCTTAATGATCGGGGGGGCTTACACCGGGGAGCTGTTTTTT.

This clone appeared once. This chain connects TRBV27 to TRBJ2-2; 7 bases align to TRBD1. The CDR3 totals 13 residues. V lost 4 bases, J lost 5 bases, and 1 base stayed unmatched. Per the germline V gene, CDR1 is MNHEY and CDR2 is SMNVEV (reference sequence). The CDR3 DNA reads as TGTGCCAGCAGTTACAGGGGAACCGGGGAGCTGTTTTTT. Residues: CASSYRGTGELFF.

The chain combines TRBV28 with TRBJ1-1, with D possibly matching TRBD1 (5 bases). The CDR3 runs 14 residues. The V gene lost 2 bases and the J gene lost 1 base, with 8 bases spanning the gap. CDR1 is MDHEN and CDR2 is SYDVKM in the germline V gene. The CDR3 sequence is CASSLQGSNTEAFF. CDR3 DNA sequence: TGTGCCAGCAGTTTACAGGGATCGAACACTGAAGCTTTCTTT.

The chain combines TRBV11-3 with TRBJ2-1; D is ambiguous. The V end lost 5 bases, the J end lost 4 bases, and 12 bases lay between the germline ends. CDR3 length equals 14 residues. Germline loops: CDR1 SGHNT, CDR2 YENEEA. CDR3 DNA: TGTGCCAGCAGCCCCCTGAATGGGTACAATGAGCAGTTCTTC. Translated, it gives CASSPLNGYNEQFF.